This T cell receptor beta chain was retrieved from a study of beta chain features in type 1 diabetes. Study details: Patients looked much like healthy donors when it came to age, gender and cell yields.

In regard to this clone: The antigen remains undetermined.

Whole-study findings and limits: Naive, central memory and regulatory TCRB repertoires appeared more similar among patients than healthy donors.

The CDR3 consists of 15 residues. Between the trimmed V and J ends, which lost 2 bases and 1 base, there was a span of 11 bases. The germline gives CDR1 MDHEN, CDR2 SYDVKM. CD4+ cells of the naive, central memory, regulatory and stem cell-like memory types were sorted via CD45RO/CCR7/CD25/CD127/CD95/CD27. Investigators reverse transcribed all isolated RNA, so they sequenced expressed TCRB transcripts. Generated by immunoSEQ multiplex PCR, the TCRdb table keeps only in-frame clones and is missing some. The table lists around 240,000 clones, about 9.3% of them singletons. Sequenced material: naive CD4+ T cells from blood. The sequence came from a woman aged 18-29 years in good health. The chain links TRBV28 to TRBJ1-1; no reliable D call. The CDR3 DNA sequence: TGTGCCAGCAGTTTAGCGGGATACTCGAACACTGAAGCTTTCTTT. This translates into CASSLAGYSNTEAFF.